This T cell receptor beta chain was identified in a study of cytomegalovirus exposure and HLA in healthy donors. The CDR3 consists of 14 residues. Trimming removed 3 bases at V and 1 base at J, with 6 bases between. CDR1 is SNHLY and CDR2 is FYNNEI in the germline V gene. A remark on this clone: Its matching antigen is unknown.

PCR was performed using 60 Vbeta and 13 Jbeta primers. Clones were read by immunoSEQ multiplex PCR, and TCRdb kept only the in-frame ones, dropping some. There are 120,000 to 150,000 clones in the sample, with less than 3.5% held by the top ten. In nominal health when sampled, donors likely had unrecorded immune exposures nonetheless. Findings and caveats of the study: An observed cluster of highly shared sequence variants was recorded as a likely sequencing artifact. The study designated 150 or so TCR beta chains cytomegalovirus-associated. One variant, a missense change in DCLRE1C, was linked in a later analysis to TCR beta V- and J-gene trimming.

Sequencing input: PBMCs. This receptor was taken from a man between 40 and 49 years old in good health and CMV-seronegative. V and J are TRBV2 and TRBJ2-2, with D tentatively TRBD2 (5 bases). The chain's CDR3 is CASSDRENTGELFF. The CDR3, as DNA: TGTGCCAGCAGTGACCGGGAGAACACCGGGGAGCTGTTTTTT. Together with reference TRBV2 and TRBJ2-2, the CDR3 gives the full variable domain: EPEVTQTPSHQVTQMGQEVILRCVPISNHLYFYWYRQILGQKVEFLVSFYNNEISEKSEIFDDQFSVERPDGSNFTLKIRSTKLEDSAMYFCASSDRENTGELFFGEGSRLTVL.